This TCR beta chain was retrieved from a study of response to subunit inactivated influenza vaccine. TCRdb re-derived calls from the RT-PCR reads in MiXCR, one entry per CDR3 protein. Among more than 550,000 distinct CDR3 sequences listed, about 11% were seen once. The CDR3 has 13 residues. Trimming pared 5 bases from V and 5 bases from J, leaving 9 bases between. From germline, CDR1 is SGHAT and CDR2 FQNNGV. This clonotype was counted ten times or more. This same sample was also taken into another study, of T cells expressing NK-cell markers. As that report states: UMIs accompanied the 5'RACE template switching by which TCR beta cDNA was made.

Source: PBMCs from blood, taken on the day of vaccination. This sequence joins TRBV11-2 and TRBJ1-4; D gene ambiguous. The clonotype originates from a man aged 50-59 years who received an inactivated influenza vaccine. CDR3 sequence reads: CASSVHRNEKLFF. The CDR3 DNA reads as TGTGCCAGCAGCGTCCACAGAAATGAAAAACTGTTTTTT.